Following are 3 T cell receptor beta chains from one sample sequenced in a study of blood T cells in healthy people across ages. Alongside a J-beta primer mix, a sample-barcoded 5' primer served in a second PCR lasting about 7 to 12 cycles. Using its own MiXCR run on the 5' RACE reads, TCRdb lists one record per CDR3 protein. The sample carries roughly 900,000 distinct CDR3 sequences, 40% to 60% recorded once. The sample taken for sequencing was blood. The receptors were sampled from a man between 25 and 39 years old in good health.

The chain combines TRBV20-1 with TRBJ1-1; perhaps TRBD1 as D (5 bases). The CDR3 totals 16 residues. The V and J ends lost 0 bases and 4 bases respectively, with 18 bases between them. Germline V gene lookup returns CDR1 DFQATT and CDR2 SNEGSKA (reference sequence). CDR3 residues: CSARDARGFTTTEAFF. DNA for the CDR3: TGCAGTGCTAGAGATGCGAGGGGCTTTACAACCACTGAAGCTTTCTTT.

This clonotype was seen at least ten times. The junction and the germline gene differ at one end; a read error may be behind it. The chain couples TRBV7-2 to TRBJ2-7; maybe TRBD1 (9 bases). There are 14 residues in the CDR3. Germline CDR1 and CDR2: SGHTA and FQGNSA. The CDR3 bases are TGTGCCAGCAGTTTAGCGGGACAGGGCTACGAGCAGTACTTC. Encoded protein: CASSLAGQGYEQYF.

This clonotype has ten or more counts. This chain connects TRBV12-3 or TRBV12-4 to TRBJ2-3; TRBD2 agrees at 8 bases. CDR3 length equals 17 residues. Trimming took 5 bases from V and 1 from J; bases not matched to a gene: 11. CDR3 loop: CASSLQGAGVGTDTQYF. The CDR3 DNA follows: TGTGCCAGCAGTCTACAAGGAGCGGGGGTGGGCACAGATACGCAGTATTTT.